This T cell receptor beta chain appears in the sequencing data of a study of cytomegalovirus exposure and HLA in healthy donors. General study findings and limits: One later analysis, an examination of the 100 to 150 validation repertoires, found that first-cohort TCR clusters tended to co-occur in them.

Profiling relied on immunoSEQ multiplex PCR, and the TCRdb table lists in-frame clones only, not all of them. The table has 100,000 to 150,000 clones, about 88% seen once; the top ten hold around 1.1%. Worth noting for this clone: What it recognizes is unknown.

The length of the CDR3 is 15 residues. Per the germline V gene, CDR1 is LGHNA and CDR2 is YSLEER. V shed 3 bases, J shed 2 bases, and the junction held 4 bases outside the gene matches. While the first cohort had fewer than 850 subjects, the donors belonged to the separate validation cohort of 100 to 150 subjects. V and J are TRBV4-3 and TRBJ2-7; TRBD1 aligns across 10 bases. The sequenced material came from PBMCs. This TCR came from a woman aged 18 to 35 in good health and CMV-seronegative. As DNA, the CDR3 is TGCGCCAGCAGCCAGAACGACAGGGGGCCCTACGAGCAGTACTTC. Its translation is CASSQNDRGPYEQYF.